This is a list of T cell receptor beta chains from one sample in a study of radiation and T cells in renal cell carcinoma. Profiled with immunoSEQ multiplex PCR; TCRdb holds only in-frame clones, not every one. This sample has some 150,000 clones, with roughly 88% found just once. The material was blood, obtained from a patient whose treatment included radiotherapy and nephrectomy. These receptors all stem from a woman aged 50 to 60 with renal cell carcinoma. Both conserved end residues are part of each CDR3. D genes are given only for firm matches. Some rows mark clone size as missing; the rest say once, few, many or name a class of expanded clone.

>TRBD1|TRBJ2-2|TRBV5-1|-
TGCGCCAGCAGAGTGACAGGGTCGAACACCGGGGAGCTGTTTTTT
CASRVTGSNTGELFF
>-|TRBJ1-1|TRBV7-2|-
TGTGCCAGCAGCTTACAAAACGGAAATCGGCCAGCTTTCTTT
CASSLQNGNRPAFF
>-|TRBJ1-1|TRBV7-9|-
TGTGCCAGCAGCCTACAGGGGAACACTGAAGCTTTCTTT
CASSLQGNTEAFF
>TRBD1|TRBJ2-7|TRBV11-1|once
TGTGCCAGCAGCTTAGATTACAGGGGTCGGTCCTACGAGCAGTACTTC
CASSLDYRGRSYEQYF
>-|TRBJ2-7|TRBV7-9|-
TGTGCCATTCGGAGGGCAGGGGGCTACGAGCAGTACTTC
CAIRRAGGYEQYF
>-|TRBJ2-1|TRBV6-5|-
TGTGCCAGCAGTTACATGGGGAGCTCCTACAATGAGCAGTTCTTC
CASSYMGSSYNEQFF
>-|TRBJ2-5|TRBV18|once
TGTGCCAGCTCGATCTCTACTAGCCGGCAAGAGACCCAGTACTTC
CASSISTSRQETQYF
>TRBD1|TRBJ1-5|TRBV7-9|few
TGTGCCAGCAGCGGACAGGATAGCAATCAGCCCCAGCATTTT
CASSGQDSNQPQHF
>-|TRBJ1-1|TRBV9|few
TGTGCCAGCAGCGTAGAGTCAGGGCTCACTGAAGCTTTCTTT
CASSVESGLTEAFF
>TRBD1|TRBJ1-2|TRBV7-9|once
TGTGCCAGCACCAGCCAGGGGGCAGGTGGCTACACCTTC
CASTSQGAGGYTF
>-|TRBJ2-1|TRBV5-4|-
TGTGCCAGCAGCTTGGCCTTTGGAGGGGGCGCCTCAAATGAGCAGTTCTTC
CASSLAFGGGASNEQFF
>-|TRBJ2-3|TRBV11-3|-
TGTGCCAGCAGCTTAGGGGGCACAGATACGCAGTATTTT
CASSLGGTDTQYF
>-|TRBJ1-2|TRBV5-4|-
TGTGCCAGCAGCGCAGGACAGTCTGCTAACTATGGCTACACCTTC
CASSAGQSANYGYTF
>-|TRBJ1-1|TRBV7-2|-
TGTGCCAGCAGCAACTCTGGGAGGGCGAGAACTGAAGCTTTCTTT
CASSNSGRARTEAFF
>TRBD2|TRBJ2-3|TRBV6-5|-
TGTGCCAGCATTCGCAAGCGGGGCCACACAGATACGCAGTATTTT
CASIRKRGHTDTQYF
>-|TRBJ1-2|TRBV5-1|-
TGCGCCAGCAGCTTGGGGGGTTTGAGGGGATACACCTTC
CASSLGGLRGYTF
>TRBD1|TRBJ1-5|TRBV4-1|-
TGCGCCAGCAGCCAATTAATACAGGGGGCAAGCAATCAGCCCCAGCATTTT
CASSQLIQGASNQPQHF
>-|TRBJ2-7|TRBV5-5|-
TGTGCCAGCACGCAGGGCACTAACTACGAGCAGTACTTC
CASTQGTNYEQYF
>TRBD1|TRBJ1-5|TRBV19|-
TGTGCCAGTAGTACCGGCTCAGGGGGCGATCAGCCCCAGCATTTT
CASSTGSGGDQPQHF
>-|TRBJ1-5|TRBV11-2|-
TGTGCCAGCAGCTTAGGTCCGGTCGAGGCCCAGCATTTT
CASSLGPVEAQHF
>TRBD2|TRBJ2-1|TRBV14|-
TGTGCCAGCAGCCAAGATCGGGCTAGCGGCAAGCAGTTCTTC
CASSQDRASGKQFF
>TRBD2|TRBJ2-3|TRBV7-9|few
TGTGCCAGCAGCCGCATGTGGGCCAGCGGGGGCCTCACAGATACGCAGTATTTT
CASSRMWASGGLTDTQYF
>-|TRBJ1-1|TRBV29-1|-
TGCAGCGTGGACGAGGGGGGGGTTGAAGCTTTCTTT
CSVDEGGVEAFF
>-|TRBJ2-5|TRBV2|-
TGTGCCAGCAGTGAAGCATTGACTAACCAAGAGACCCAGTACTTC
CASSEALTNQETQYF
>TRBD1|TRBJ1-1|TRBV7-9|-
TGTGCCAGCAGCTTTGGAAGGACAGGGGGCCCGGCTTTCTTT
CASSFGRTGGPAFF
>-|TRBJ1-5|TRBV5-1|-
TGCGCCAGCAGATCGGGGAACAATCAGCCCCAGCATTTT
CASRSGNNQPQHF
>-|TRBJ1-1|TRBV18|-
TGTGCCAGCTCACCGGCAGATTCGAACACTGAAGCTTTCTTT
CASSPADSNTEAFF
>-|TRBJ2-7|TRBV18|-
TGTGCCAGCTCATTCAGGGTCGACGAGCAGTACTTC
CASSFRVDEQYF
>-|TRBJ1-4|TRBV5-1|-
TGCGCCAGCAGCTTGTCGGGTGAAAAACTGTTTTTT
CASSLSGEKLFF
>-|TRBJ2-3|TRBV5-1|once
TGCGCCAGCAGCTTGGTGGTCAGCACAGATACGCAGTATTTT
CASSLVVSTDTQYF
>TRBD2|TRBJ2-3|TRBV6-1|-
TGTGCCAGCAGTGCACTAGCGGGAGTGGTGTCAGATACGCAGTATTTT
CASSALAGVVSDTQYF
>-|TRBJ2-1|TRBV14|-
TGTGCCAGCAGGGGAGCCGCCTACAATGAGCAGTTCTTC
CASRGAAYNEQFF
>-|TRBJ1-2|TRBV27|once
TGTGCCAGCAGTCGCGGACCGGACTATGGCTACACCTTC
CASSRGPDYGYTF
>-|TRBJ2-2|TRBV5-1|once
TGCGCCAGCAGCTTCAGTGACATCAGCACCGGGGAGCTGTTTTTT
CASSFSDISTGELFF
>-|TRBJ2-3|TRBV5-1|-
TGCGCCAGCACCCTAATCGACCGGGTACTGGATACGCAGTATTTT
CASTLIDRVLDTQYF
>TRBD2|TRBJ2-7|TRBV7-2|-
TGTGCCAGCAGCCCCAGGGGACTAGCGGTGCCATACGAGCAGTACTTC
CASSPRGLAVPYEQYF
>-|TRBJ2-2|TRBV25-1|-
TGTGCCAGCAGTGAGCTTGACAGACCCACCGGGGAGCTGTTTTTT
CASSELDRPTGELFF
>-|TRBJ2-5|TRBV5-1|-
TGCGCCAGCAGCTTGGCCGGAGACCGACAAGAGACCCAGTACTTC
CASSLAGDRQETQYF
>-|TRBJ2-1|TRBV4-1|-
TGCGCCAGCAGCCAAGAGATTCCTAGCGCGATAAGCTCCTACAATGAGCAGTTCTTC
CASSQEIPSAISSYNEQFF
>TRBD1|TRBJ1-5|TRBV5-8|-
TGTGCCAGCAGACCCGGGACAGGGGGCAATCAGCCCCAGCATTTT
CASRPGTGGNQPQHF
>-|TRBJ1-2|TRBV5-1|once
TGCGCCAGCAGTAGGGAGGGCGCAGTGTCGGAAGGTATCTATGGCTACACCTTC
CASSREGAVSEGIYGYTF
>-|TRBJ1-1|TRBV7-9|few
TGTGCCAGCAGCCAGGGCCATCTCGCTTTCTTT
CASSQGHLAFF
>TRBD1|TRBJ1-1|TRBV25-1|-
TGTGCCAGCGGACAGGAACTCCGCGTGAACACTGAAGCTTTCTTT
CASGQELRVNTEAFF
>TRBD2|TRBJ2-7|TRBV18|-
TGTGCCAGCTCACCGGCGAGCGGGGGCCGCTACGAGCAGTACTTC
CASSPASGGRYEQYF
>TRBD2|TRBJ2-7|TRBV7-9|-
TGTGCCAGCAGCTTAGTTGGGACTAGTGTTTACGAGCAGTACTTC
CASSLVGTSVYEQYF
>-|TRBJ1-2|TRBV5-1|-
TGCGCCAGCAGCTTGGATGGTTGGGCTGGCTATGGCTACACCTTC
CASSLDGWAGYGYTF
>-|TRBJ1-2|TRBV6-1|-
TGTGCCAGCAGTCAGGACGTCGGGGTGAGCTATGGCTACACCTTC
CASSQDVGVSYGYTF
>TRBD1|TRBJ2-2|TRBV18|-
TGTGCCAGCTCACGAAGTGGGGACAGGGATCGAGGGGAGCTGTTTTTT
CASSRSGDRDRGELFF
>-|TRBJ1-6|TRBV7-8|-
TGTGCCAGCAGCGCCAGGTTCTCCTATAATTCACCCCTCCACTTT
CASSARFSYNSPLHF
>-|TRBJ1-5|TRBV7-9|-
TGTGCCAGCAGAGGCGGGGAATATCAGCCCCAGCATTTT
CASRGGEYQPQHF
>-|TRBJ2-3|TRBV2|-
TGTGCCAGCGTTAAAACCGGGACCCTCCGCACAGATACGCAGTATTTT
CASVKTGTLRTDTQYF
>-|TRBJ2-7|TRBV6-8|-
TGTGCCAGCAAAGGCAGGGATGATTGCGAGCAGTACTTC
CASKGRDDCEQYF
>-|TRBJ1-6|TRBV7-2|-
TGTGCCAGCAGCTTAAGCAAGACAGACTATAATTCACCCCTCCACTTT
CASSLSKTDYNSPLHF
>-|TRBJ2-5|TRBV4-1|-
TGCGCCAGCAGCCACCTCGGGGGAATTAGCCCCGAGACCCAGTACTTC
CASSHLGGISPETQYF
>-|TRBJ1-3|TRBV5-1|-
TGCGCCAGCAGCTTGGAACAGGTCTATGGTGGAAACACCATATATTTT
CASSLEQVYGGNTIYF
>-|TRBJ2-3|TRBV6-6|-
TGTGCCAGCAGCCCTCGATTAGAGGAATTCACAGATACGCAGTATTTT
CASSPRLEEFTDTQYF
>-|TRBJ2-3|TRBV6-5|-
TGTGCCAGCAGTTACTCGACAGTGGGGGGTACAGATACGCAGTATTTT
CASSYSTVGGTDTQYF
>-|TRBJ2-7|TRBV18|-
TGTGCCAGCTCCCCCGGTCAAAGTTCCTACGAGCAGTACTTC
CASSPGQSSYEQYF
>-|TRBJ2-6|TRBV6-6|-
TGTGCCAGCAGCTCCAACTCTGGGGCCAACGTCCTGACTTTC
CASSSNSGANVLTF